Below, 10 T cell receptor beta chains from the same sample are listed, as sequenced in a study of blood T cells in healthy people across ages. The use of a sample-barcoded 5' primer and a J-beta primer mix characterized a second PCR of about 7 to 12 cycles. TCRdb ran MiXCR on the 5' RACE reads and lists one entry per CDR3 protein. There are around 870,000 distinct CDR3 sequences in the sample; under 30% occur only once, and 17% lies in the top ten. The sample was blood. The receptors were sampled from a woman of 80 years or more in good health.

J is TRBJ2-7 and V is TRBV19; D might be TRBD2 (5 bases). Germline V gives CDR1 LNHDA, CDR2 SQIVND (reference sequence). With 4 bases removed from V and 4 bases from J, the gap between germline ends came to 11 bases. The length of the CDR3 is 13 residues. The CDR3 DNA is TGTGCCAGTAGTAAAGCGGCAGAGTACGAGCAGTACTTC. Amino acids: CASSKAAEYEQYF.

The chain has TRBV7-6 and TRBJ2-7; 8 bases match TRBD2. CDR1 is SGHVS and CDR2 is FNYEAQ in the germline V gene. The length of the CDR3 is 15 residues. V shed 4 bases, J shed 5 bases, and the junction held 10 bases outside the gene matches. CDR3 bases: TGTGCCAGCAGCTCGGGAGGGGGTAGCGGCGACGAGCAGTACTTC. This sequence encodes CASSSGGGSGDEQYF.

The chain recombines TRBV7-8 with TRBJ2-7; 7 bases are shared with TRBD1. The J segment lost 7 bases and the V segment lost 2 bases, leaving 5 bases of the junction unmatched. The CDR3 runs to 13 residues. Germline CDR1 SGHVS, CDR2 FQNEAQ. The CDR3 region is CASSLQTRGEQYF. CDR3 coding DNA: TGTGCCAGCAGCTTACAGACCAGGGGGGAGCAGTACTTC.

This clonotype has only a few counts. Just one base apart from a much larger clone, this may be a read error. The chain is built from TRBV7-2 and TRBJ2-1; the D is unclear. The CDR3 has 12 amino acids. Germline V gives CDR1 SGHTA, CDR2 FQGNSA. V lost 8 bases and J lost 10, with 15 bases in between. CDR3 DNA sequence: TGTGCCAGCGGGGAAAAATCCTACGAGCAGTTCTTC. As protein: CASGEKSYEQFF. The variable domain in full, completed from reference TRBV7-2 and TRBJ2-1, reads GAGVSQSPSNKVTEKGKDVELRCDPISGHTALYWYRQSLGQGLEFLIYFQGNSAPDKSGLPSDRFSAERTGGSVSTLTIQRTQQEDSAVYLCASGEKSYEQFFGPGTRLTVL.

This sequence joins TRBV27 and TRBJ1-1; unclear D gene. The V and J ends lost 10 bases and 2 bases respectively, with 14 bases between them. Per germline, CDR1 MNHEY and CDR2 SMNVEV (reference sequence). CDR3 length equals 13 residues. The CDR3 DNA sequence: TGTGCCACCTCGCTTAGGGAAAACACTGAAGCTTTCTTT. Protein sequence: CATSLRENTEAFF.

J is TRBJ1-1 and V is TRBV12-3 or TRBV12-4; D is unresolved. V dropped 1 base and J dropped 1 base, with 7 bases sitting between them. CDR3 length equals 14 residues. This CDR3 reads CASSLGWGNTEAFF. The CDR3 region has the DNA TGTGCCAGCAGTTTAGGATGGGGGAACACTGAAGCTTTCTTT.

This clonotype was counted between two and nine times. The chain carries TRBV14 and TRBJ1-2, with 10 bases aligning to TRBD1. The CDR3 is 15 residues long. After removal of 2 bases from V and 5 bases from J, the junction contained 5 bases not matched to a gene. The germline gives CDR1 SGHDN, CDR2 FVKESK. For the CDR3, the DNA is TGTGCCAGCAGCCAACCGGGACAGGGGCAGTATGGCTACACCTTC. Protein sequence: CASSQPGQGQYGYTF.

On this clonotype: This sequence may be a read error, since a much larger clone differs from it by one base. The chain uses TRBV7-9 and TRBJ2-7, with D tentatively TRBD2 (5 bases). CDR3 size: 13 residues. The V end lost 4 bases, the J end lost 3 bases, and 10 bases lay between the germline ends. The germline V gene encodes CDR1 SEHNR and CDR2 FQNEAQ (reference sequence). CDR3 bases: TGTGCCAGCAGCTCCGGGGAGAACTACGAGCAGTACTTC. Protein product: CASSSGENYEQYF.

V and J are TRBV7-9 and TRBJ1-3, with 7 bases lining up with TRBD1. Trimming cost V 5 bases and J 0 bases; bases outside gene matches: 1. Germline V CDR1 and CDR2: SEHNR, FQNEAQ (reference sequence). CDR3 size: 14 residues. Here the CDR3 reads CASSRTGSGNTIYF. CDR3 DNA: TGTGCCAGCAGCCGGACAGGCTCTGGAAACACCATATATTTT.

In this sample, this clonotype turned up a few times. A much bigger clone sits one base away, suggesting this may be a read error. V gene TRBV6-5 combines with J gene TRBJ2-1; D uncertain. TRBJ2-7 matches the DNA end more closely, so the J call is doubtful. Germline V CDR1 and CDR2: MNHEY, SVGAGI. This CDR3 region has 15 residues. CDR3 nucleotide sequence: TGTGCCAGCAGAACCCACTCCCTATCCTACAATGAGCAGTACTTC. This translates into CASRTHSLSYNEQYF.